Detailed here is one T cell receptor beta chain. Authors' methods: Cell counts per sample came from amplifying reference gene primers. Sequencing was performed with immunoSEQ multiplex PCR; in TCRdb, only in-frame clones are kept and a portion is missing. The V and J calls and the clone size are those of that table, but D and trimming were determined from the DNA. The sample includes tens of thousands of clones, roughly 80% of them seen just once. This entry comes from a study of blood T cell repertoires in COVID-19. Study-level information: Whether acute or convalescent, the COVID-19 samples came from the United States, Italy and Spain. T cells, B-cell-depleted T cells, or PBMCs supplied cDNA or gDNA.

The CDR3 runs to 18 residues. Germline V CDR1 and CDR2: LNHNV, YYDKDF (reference sequence). The V end lost 5 bases, the J end lost 3 bases, and 23 bases lay between the germline ends. The sample consisted of peripheral blood. The chain recombines TRBV15 with TRBJ1-5, with D uncertain. This clonotype originated in a human donor in a cohort sampled during active or convalescent COVID-19. The CDR3 here is CATSSLEPSESDNQPQHF. The CDR3 region has the DNA TGTGCCACCAGCTCCCTAGAACCTTCCGAGAGTGACAATCAGCCCCAGCATTTT.